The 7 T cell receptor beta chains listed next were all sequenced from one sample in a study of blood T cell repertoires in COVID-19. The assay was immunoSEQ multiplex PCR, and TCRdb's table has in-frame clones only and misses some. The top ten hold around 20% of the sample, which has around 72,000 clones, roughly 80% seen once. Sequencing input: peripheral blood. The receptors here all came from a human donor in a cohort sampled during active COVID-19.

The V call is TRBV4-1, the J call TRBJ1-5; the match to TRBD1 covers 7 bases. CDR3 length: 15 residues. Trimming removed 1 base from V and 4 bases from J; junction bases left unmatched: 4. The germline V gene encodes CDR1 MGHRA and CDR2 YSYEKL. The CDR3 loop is CASSQAARGNQPQHF. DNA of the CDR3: TGCGCCAGCAGCCAAGCTGCCAGGGGGAATCAGCCCCAGCATTTT.

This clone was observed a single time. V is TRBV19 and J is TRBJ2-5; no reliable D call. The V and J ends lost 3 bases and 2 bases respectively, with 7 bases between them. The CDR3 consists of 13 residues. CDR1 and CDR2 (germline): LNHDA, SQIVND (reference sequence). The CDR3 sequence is CASSITGQETQYF. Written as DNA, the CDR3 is TGTGCCAGTAGTATTACCGGGCAAGAGACCCAGTACTTC.

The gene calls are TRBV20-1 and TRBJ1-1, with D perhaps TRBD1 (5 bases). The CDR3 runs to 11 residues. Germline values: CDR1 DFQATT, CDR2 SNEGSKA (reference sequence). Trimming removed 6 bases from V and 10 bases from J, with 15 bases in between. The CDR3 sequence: CSARERGGAFF. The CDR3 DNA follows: TGCAGTGCACGGGAGCGCGGGGGAGCTTTCTTT.

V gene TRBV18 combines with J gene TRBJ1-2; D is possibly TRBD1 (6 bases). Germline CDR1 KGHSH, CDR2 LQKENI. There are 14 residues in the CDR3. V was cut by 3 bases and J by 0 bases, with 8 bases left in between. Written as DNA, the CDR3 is TGTGCCAGCTCACCTGCAGGGGCTAACTATGGCTACACCTTC. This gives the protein CASSPAGANYGYTF.

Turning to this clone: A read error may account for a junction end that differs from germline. CDR3 region: CASSLRTGGFYEQYF. For the CDR3, the DNA is TGTGCTAGCAGCTTGCGGACAGGGGGATTTTACGAGCAGTACTTC. V and J are TRBV7-7 and TRBJ2-7, with 10 bases aligning to TRBD1. Germline CDR1 and CDR2: SSHAT and FNYEAQ (reference sequence). The length of the CDR3 is 15 residues.

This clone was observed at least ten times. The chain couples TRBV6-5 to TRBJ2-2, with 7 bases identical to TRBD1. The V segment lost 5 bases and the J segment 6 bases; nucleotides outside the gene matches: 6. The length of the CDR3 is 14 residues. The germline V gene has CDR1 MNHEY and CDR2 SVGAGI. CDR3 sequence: CASSPKQGPGELFF. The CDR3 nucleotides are TGTGCCAGCAGTCCGAAACAGGGGCCCGGGGAGCTGTTTTTT.

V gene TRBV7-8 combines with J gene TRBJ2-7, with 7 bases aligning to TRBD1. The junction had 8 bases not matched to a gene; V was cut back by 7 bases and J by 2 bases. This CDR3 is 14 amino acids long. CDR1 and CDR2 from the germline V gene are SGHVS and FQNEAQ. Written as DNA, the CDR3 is TGTGCCAGCAACGAAAGGGACAGCACCTACGAGCAGTACTTC. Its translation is CASNERDSTYEQYF.